This TCR beta chain was captured in a study of T cells in Graves' hyperthyroidism and ophthalmopathy. TCR beta CDR3 region amplification was performed from RNA transcripts. Researchers ran a first-round RT-PCR on the TCR CDR3 using the HTBI primer set. TCRdb reprocessed the multiplex PCR reads via MiXCR and lists one record per CDR3 protein. The data contain around 540,000 distinct CDR3 sequences, roughly 15% of them singletons. Overall study findings and caveats: A model of 13 V-J features distinguished ophthalmopathy from stable hyperthyroidism.

J lost 0 bases, V lost 3 bases, and 12 bases had no gene match. This CDR3 spans 20 amino acids. Germline-derived CDR1 and CDR2 are SGHVS and FNYEAQ. Comments on this clonotype: Its antigen remains unidentified.

The clonotype comes from a woman in her thirties with Graves' ophthalmopathy. The chain employs TRBV7-6 and TRBJ2-1; 12 positions agree with TRBD2. Sequencing was performed on blood. The CDR3: CASSFRSGLAGQSSYNEQFF. The CDR3 nucleotides are TGTGCCAGCAGCTTTAGATCGGGACTAGCGGGCCAGAGCTCCTACAATGAGCAGTTCTTC. The complete variable domain, with remaining parts taken from reference TRBV7-6 and TRBJ2-1, reads GAGVSQSPRYKVTKRGQDVALRCDPISGHVSLYWYRQALGQGPEFLTYFNYEAQQDKSGLPNDRFSAERPEGSISTLTIQRTEQRDSAMYRCASSFRSGLAGQSSYNEQFFGPGTRLTVL.